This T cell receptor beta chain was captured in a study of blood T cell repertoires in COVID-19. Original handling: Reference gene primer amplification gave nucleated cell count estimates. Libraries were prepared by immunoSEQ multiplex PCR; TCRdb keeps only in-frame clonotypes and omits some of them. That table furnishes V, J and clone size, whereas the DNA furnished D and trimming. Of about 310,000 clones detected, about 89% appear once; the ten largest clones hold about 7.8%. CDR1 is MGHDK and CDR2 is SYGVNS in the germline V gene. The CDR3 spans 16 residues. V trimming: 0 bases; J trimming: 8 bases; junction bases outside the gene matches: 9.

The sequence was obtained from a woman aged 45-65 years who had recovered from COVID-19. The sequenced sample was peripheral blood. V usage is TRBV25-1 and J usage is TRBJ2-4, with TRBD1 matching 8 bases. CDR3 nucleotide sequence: TGTGCCAGCAGTGAATATAGACTAGGGGGACAGGACATTCAGTACTTC. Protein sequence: CASSEYRLGGQDIQYF.